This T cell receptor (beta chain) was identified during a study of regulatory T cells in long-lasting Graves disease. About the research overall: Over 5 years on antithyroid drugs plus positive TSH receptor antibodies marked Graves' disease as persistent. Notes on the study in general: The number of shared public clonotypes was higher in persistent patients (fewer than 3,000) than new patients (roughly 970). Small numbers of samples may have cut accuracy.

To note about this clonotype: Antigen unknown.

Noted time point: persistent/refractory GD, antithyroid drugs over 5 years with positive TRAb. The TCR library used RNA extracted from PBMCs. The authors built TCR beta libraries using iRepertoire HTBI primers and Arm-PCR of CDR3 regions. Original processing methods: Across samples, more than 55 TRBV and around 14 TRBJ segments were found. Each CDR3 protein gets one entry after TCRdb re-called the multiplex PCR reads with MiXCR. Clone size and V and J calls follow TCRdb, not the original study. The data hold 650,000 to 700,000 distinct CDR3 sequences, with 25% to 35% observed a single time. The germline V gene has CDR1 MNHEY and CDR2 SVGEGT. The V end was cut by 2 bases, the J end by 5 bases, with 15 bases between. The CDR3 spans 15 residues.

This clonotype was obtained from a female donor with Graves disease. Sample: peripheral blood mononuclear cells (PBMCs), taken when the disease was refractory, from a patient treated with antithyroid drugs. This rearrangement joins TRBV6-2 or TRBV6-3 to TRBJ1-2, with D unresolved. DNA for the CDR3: TGTGCCAGCAGTTACGCCCGGACGGGGAAATATGGCTACACCTTC. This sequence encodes CASSYARTGKYGYTF.